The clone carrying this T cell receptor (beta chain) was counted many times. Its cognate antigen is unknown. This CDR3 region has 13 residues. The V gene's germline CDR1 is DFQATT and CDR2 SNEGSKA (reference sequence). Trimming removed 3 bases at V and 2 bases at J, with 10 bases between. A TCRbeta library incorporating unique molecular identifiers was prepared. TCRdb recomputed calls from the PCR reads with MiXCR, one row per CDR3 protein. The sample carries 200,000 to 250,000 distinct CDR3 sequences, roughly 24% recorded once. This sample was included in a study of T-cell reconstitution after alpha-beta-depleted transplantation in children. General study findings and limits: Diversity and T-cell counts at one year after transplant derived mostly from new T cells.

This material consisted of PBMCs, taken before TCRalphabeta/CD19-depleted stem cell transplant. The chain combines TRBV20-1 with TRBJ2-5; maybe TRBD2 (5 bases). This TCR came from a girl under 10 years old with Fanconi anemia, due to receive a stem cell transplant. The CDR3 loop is CSASGRTQETQYF. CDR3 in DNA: TGCAGTGCTAGTGGCCGGACTCAAGAGACCCAGTACTTC.